These 21 T cell receptor beta chains originate from one sample sequenced in a study of blood T cells in healthy people across ages. Combining a sample-barcoded 5' primer with a J-beta primer mix, a second PCR ran for about 7 to 12 cycles. TCRdb redid the calling of the 5' RACE reads with MiXCR, one entry per CDR3 protein. Of roughly 1.4 million distinct CDR3 sequences listed, 59% are singletons. Sequencing input: blood. The receptor set was obtained from a man between 18 and 29 years old in good health.

The genes are TRBV27 and TRBJ2-1, with D tentatively TRBD2 (6 bases). The CDR3 is 16 amino acids. V lost 7 bases and J lost 0, with 16 bases in between. CDR1 and CDR2 from the germline V gene are MNHEY and SMNVEV (reference sequence). The DNA of the CDR3 is TGTGCCAGCAATCCCATCGCGGGGAGCTCCTACAATGAGCAGTTCTTC. Its translation: CASNPIAGSSYNEQFF.

The chain couples TRBV12-3 or TRBV12-4 to TRBJ2-2; TRBD1 might be the D (5 bases). This CDR3 has 15 residues. The ends were cut back, 3 bases at V and 7 bases at J, with 15 bases in the middle. Written as DNA, the CDR3 is TGTGCCAGCAGTTTTCGGACACTTCTCAGCGGGGAGCTGTTTTTT. It is translated as CASSFRTLLSGELFF.

The V call is TRBV3-1, the J call TRBJ2-5; 10 positions match TRBD2. Unmatched junction bases numbered 6, after V lost 3 bases and J lost 2 bases. Germline V CDR1 and CDR2: LGHDT, YNNKEL (reference sequence). CDR3 length: 16 amino acids. CDR3 bases: TGTGCCAGCAGCCAGGATAGCGGGGGGCCTCAAGAGACCCAGTACTTC. Protein sequence: CASSQDSGGPQETQYF.

V gene TRBV9 combines with J gene TRBJ1-6, with no clear D. V lost 4 bases and J lost 0, with 11 bases in between. Germline values: CDR1 SGDLS, CDR2 YYNGEE. This CDR3 is built from 16 residues. This CDR3 reads CASSRGPSSYNSPLHF. The CDR3 bases are TGTGCCAGCAGCCGCGGTCCCAGCTCCTATAATTCACCCCTCCACTTT.

The rearrangement uses TRBV14 and TRBJ2-5; TRBD1 matches 9 bases. This CDR3 comprises 14 residues. V was pared by 1 base and J by 4 bases, with 1 base of the junction left unmatched. Germline V gene data show CDR1 as SGHDN and CDR2 as FVKESK. CDR3 coding DNA: TGTGCCAGCAGCCAAGCACAGGGGGCAGAGACCCAGTACTTC. Its translation is CASSQAQGAETQYF.

The sample holds a few counts of this clonotype. The genes are TRBV4-1 and TRBJ1-5, with D maybe TRBD1 (6 bases). Looked up from germline, CDR1 is MGHRA and CDR2 is YSYEKL. The CDR3 totals 14 residues. V was pared by 4 bases and J by 6 bases, with 13 bases between. CDR3 region: CASSLRGSFQPQHF. CDR3 DNA sequence: TGCGCCAGCAGCCTCAGGGGTTCCTTTCAGCCCCAGCATTTT.

The chain links TRBV4-2 to TRBJ2-2; D is uncertain. Per the germline V gene, CDR1 is LGHNA and CDR2 is YNFKEQ. The CDR3 has 13 amino acids. V was shortened by 0 bases and J by 6 bases, with 5 bases between the two germline ends. The CDR3 DNA sequence: TGTGCCAGCAGCCAAGATCTCCCCGGGGAGCTGTTTTTT. This gives the protein CASSQDLPGELFF.

This clonotype came up a few times. J is TRBJ2-1 and V is TRBV24-1; D is unresolved. The V end lost 5 bases, the J end lost 4 bases, and 2 bases lay between the germline ends. The CDR3 has 11 residues. Germline values: CDR1 KGHDR, CDR2 SFDVKD. The CDR3 DNA reads TGTGCCACCAGTGTTTACAATGAGCAGTTCTTC. Protein product: CATSVYNEQFF.

This clonotype came up a few times. V and J are TRBV15 and TRBJ2-1, with D perhaps matching TRBD2 (6 bases). Germline CDR1 reads LNHNV; CDR2 reads YYDKDF (reference sequence). The CDR3 runs 16 residues. V gave up 1 base and J gave up 2 bases, with 12 bases separating them. CDR3 nucleotide sequence: TGTGCCACCAGCAGAGGGGTAGCGGTGGCCTACAATGAGCAGTTCTTC. This codes for CATSRGVAVAYNEQFF.

V and J are TRBV3-1 and TRBJ2-1; 12 bases map to TRBD2. Germline CDR1 LGHDT, CDR2 YNNKEL (reference sequence). Trimming cost V 6 bases and J 9 bases; bases outside gene matches: 12. The CDR3 is 16 residues long. The CDR3 loop is CASRPPLAGGPSEQFF. The DNA for the CDR3 is TGTGCCAGCAGACCTCCACTAGCGGGAGGCCCCAGTGAGCAGTTCTTC.

V gene TRBV14 combines with J gene TRBJ1-4; D gene ambiguous. The CDR3 has 15 amino acids. The V end was cut by 3 bases, the J end by 5 bases, with 13 bases between. Germline CDR1 SGHDN, CDR2 FVKESK. This chain's CDR3 is CASSQDHSPNEKLFF. The CDR3 nucleotides are TGTGCCAGCAGCCAGGATCACTCCCCGAATGAAAAACTGTTTTTT. The variable domain in full, with the rest retrieved from reference TRBV14 and TRBJ1-4, is EAGVTQFPSHSVIEKGQTVTLRCDPISGHDNLYWYRRVMGKEIKFLLHFVKESKQDESGMPNNRFLAERTGGTYSTLKVQPAELEDSGVYFCASSQDHSPNEKLFFGSGTQLSVL.

This clonotype was counted once. The chain joins TRBV2 to TRBJ1-2; D might be TRBD1 (5 bases). Germline assignment: CDR1 SNHLY and CDR2 FYNNEI. V was pared by 2 bases and J by 4 bases, with 17 bases between. CDR3 length: 16 residues. The CDR3 sequence is CASSEREGRVIYGYTF. Here the CDR3 DNA reads TGTGCCAGCAGTGAACGAGAGGGACGGGTTATCTATGGCTACACCTTC.

This clonotype was observed a single time. The genes are TRBV3-1 and TRBJ2-4; maybe TRBD1 (7 bases). This CDR3 comprises 16 residues. From germline, CDR1 is LGHDT and CDR2 YNNKEL (reference sequence). Trimming removed 3 bases at V and 8 bases at J, with 20 bases between. For the CDR3, the DNA is TGTGCCAGCAGCCAGGACCGACAGGGAGGTTGGGACATTCAGTACTTC. Amino acid sequence: CASSQDRQGGWDIQYF.

This chain connects TRBV5-1 to TRBJ2-1; D possibly corresponds to TRBD2 (5 bases). The V and J ends lost 4 bases and 8 bases respectively, with 16 bases between them. This CDR3 region has 14 residues. CDR1 SGHRS and CDR2 YFSETQ come from the germline V gene. CDR3 nucleotides: TGCGCCAGCAGCAAGCTGACGGAGGCCGATGAGCAGTTCTTC. This sequence encodes CASSKLTEADEQFF. The full variable domain, its missing parts supplied by reference TRBV5-1 and TRBJ2-1, is KAGVTQTPRYLIKTRGQQVTLSCSPISGHRSVSWYQQTPGQGLQFLFEYFSETQRNKGNFPGRFSGRQFSNSRSEMNVSTLELGDSALYLCASSKLTEADEQFFGPGTRLTVL.

This clonotype was observed a handful of times. The V and J genes are TRBV14 and TRBJ1-1; TRBD1 matches 7 bases. The germline gives CDR1 SGHDN, CDR2 FVKESK. The V and J ends lost 6 bases and 4 bases, in that order; junction bases with no gene match: 8. This CDR3 is 14 amino acids long. Written as DNA, the CDR3 is TGTGCCAGCAGTCCCAGGGGGGTCAGCACTGAAGCTTTCTTT. Encoded protein: CASSPRGVSTEAFF.

This clonotype has more than one count but fewer than ten. This chain uses TRBV7-9 with TRBJ1-6; D perhaps matches TRBD1 (5 bases). There are 13 residues in the CDR3. Deletions cut 2 bases from V and 13 bases from J, with 12 bases between. Per germline, CDR1 SEHNR and CDR2 FQNEAQ (reference sequence). The CDR3 reads CASSLYGGLPLHF. Written as DNA, the CDR3 is TGTGCCAGCAGCTTATACGGGGGACTGCCCCTCCACTTT.

The V and J genes are TRBV7-2 and TRBJ2-2, with a tentative D call TRBD2 (7 bases). The CDR3 extends over 16 amino acids. Germline CDR1 and CDR2: SGHTA and FQGNSA. The V gene lost 1 base and the J gene lost 4 bases, with 13 bases spanning the gap. The CDR3 is CASSLVRGGGTGELFF. CDR3 coding DNA: TGTGCCAGCAGCTTAGTGAGGGGGGGGGGCACCGGGGAGCTGTTTTTT. The full variable domain, rest sourced from reference TRBV7-2 and TRBJ2-2, is GAGVSQSPSNKVTEKGKDVELRCDPISGHTALYWYRQSLGQGLEFLIYFQGNSAPDKSGLPSDRFSAERTGGSVSTLTIQRTQQEDSAVYLCASSLVRGGGTGELFFGEGSRLTVL.

This clonotype was observed a handful of times. This chain links TRBV6-5 with TRBJ2-1, with 10 bases lining up with TRBD1. The germline V gene encodes CDR1 MNHEY and CDR2 SVGAGI. The CDR3 contains 15 residues. J lost 7 bases, V lost 2 bases, and 5 bases had no gene match. As DNA, the CDR3 is TGTGCCAGCAGTTACGGGACAGGGGCAGCAAATGAGCAGTTCTTC. It is translated as CASSYGTGAANEQFF.

This clonotype occurred a few times. A much larger clone differs by one base, so this may be a read error. This chain joins TRBV3-1 and TRBJ2-7, with TRBD1 as a possible D gene (5 bases). Germline values: CDR1 LGHDT, CDR2 YNNKEL (reference sequence). The V gene lost 1 base and the J gene lost 2 bases, with 6 bases spanning the gap. The CDR3 contains 13 residues. The CDR3 reads CASSQVTAYEQYF. As DNA, the CDR3 is TGTGCCAGCAGCCAAGTGACAGCCTACGAGCAGTACTTC.

The chain couples TRBV5-1 to TRBJ2-2, with D possibly called TRBD1 or TRBD2 (6 bases each). The CDR3 consists of 16 residues. V was cut by 6 bases and J by 7 bases, with 22 bases left in between. Germline V gene data show CDR1 as SGHRS and CDR2 as YFSETQ. The CDR3, as DNA: TGCGCCAGCAACCAAGCGTCGGGGGCGCATAGCGGGGAGCTGTTTTTT. Translating it yields CASNQASGAHSGELFF.

The CDR3 DNA reads TGTGCCAGCAGCTCCAGGGGGCGCGGGGCCTACGAGCAGTACTTC. Protein: CASSSRGRGAYEQYF. This chain connects TRBV7-8 to TRBJ2-7; 8 nucleotides align to TRBD1. This CDR3 is 15 amino acids long. Germline CDR1 reads SGHVS; CDR2 reads FQNEAQ. V trimming: 4 bases; J trimming: 2 bases; junction bases outside the gene matches: 7. The whole variable domain, filled in from reference TRBV7-8 and TRBJ2-7, reads GAGVSQSPRYKVAKRGQDVALRCDPISGHVSLFWYQQALGQGPEFLTYFQNEAQLDKSGLPSDRFFAERPEGSVSTLKIQRTQQEDSAVYLCASSSRGRGAYEQYFGPGTRLTVT.